These T cell receptor beta chains were read from a single sample in a study of early T cells in non-severe SARS-CoV-2 infection. TCRdb called the 5' RACE reads again in MiXCR, with one record for every CDR3 protein. The sample holds about 99,000 distinct CDR3 sequences, around a sixth seen once. The sequenced material came from whole blood. These receptors originate from an adult who was a healthcare worker with PCR-confirmed SARS-CoV-2 infection or an uninfected control (not recorded which). Both conserved end residues are part of each CDR3. A D gene is named only where the DNA matches it firmly. Part of the rows lack a size; the others show once, few, many or a class for expanded clones.

clone_size j_call v_call cdr3_length d_call cdr3_nt cdr3_aa
NA TRBJ1-5 TRBV6-1 14 NA TGTGCCAGCACTCCCAGGGACAGCAATCAGCCCCAGCATTTT CASTPRDSNQPQHF
NA TRBJ2-3 TRBV11-2 18 TRBD2 TGTGCCAGCAGCTCTGGACTAGCGGGAGGTCGGATGGCAGATACGCAGTATTTT CASSSGLAGGRMADTQYF
few TRBJ2-1 TRBV2 15 TRBD2 TGTGCCAGCAGTGAAAATGCCCAGCGGGGGTCCGTAGGGATCTTC CASSENAQRGSVGIF
NA TRBJ2-5 TRBV7-9 18 TRBD2 TGTGCCAGCAGGACACGCGTTGATAGCGGGAAGTACCAAGAGACCCAGTACTTC CASRTRVDSGKYQETQYF
many TRBJ1-1 TRBV7-9 14 NA TGTGCCAGCAGCTTCTCGACAGAGAACACTGAAGCTTTCTTT CASSFSTENTEAFF
NA TRBJ2-2 TRBV12-3/TRBV12-4 15 TRBD1 TGTGCCAGCAGTTTGTGGGACAGGGGTATCGGGGAGCTGTTTTTT CASSLWDRGIGELFF
few TRBJ2-3 TRBV14 16 NA TGTGCCAGCAGCCAAGTCGGGACCGCGACCACAGATACGCAGTATTTT CASSQVGTATTDTQYF
NA TRBJ2-6 TRBV10-3 12 NA TGTGCCATCAGTGAGTCAGCCGTCGTCCTGACTTTC CAISESAVVLTF
few TRBJ1-2 TRBV19 16 TRBD1 TGTGCCAGTAGTTCCACCCCGGGACAGGAAATCGGAGGCTACACCTTC CASSSTPGQEIGGYTF
many TRBJ1-1 TRBV15 16 NA TGTGCCACCAGCATCGACGTTGGGCGCCGAGGCACTGAAGCTTTCTTT CATSIDVGRRGTEAFF
many TRBJ1-4 TRBV7-9 11 NA TGTGCCAGCAGCTTAGATGAAAAACTGTTTTTT CASSLDEKLFF
NA TRBJ1-2 TRBV2 17 TRBD1 TGTGCCAGCAGTGAAGCTAAGACAGGGGTCCCCAAGGGGGGCTACACCTTC CASSEAKTGVPKGGYTF
many TRBJ1-6 TRBV27 18 TRBD1 TGTGCCAGCAGTTTCGGGGACAGGGGGAGCTCCTATAATTCACCCCTCCACTTT CASSFGDRGSSYNSPLHF
few TRBJ2-7 TRBV29-1 12 TRBD1 TGCAGCGTTGGCAGGGGGACCTACGAGCAGTACTTC CSVGRGTYEQYF
few TRBJ1-1 TRBV6-5 13 NA TGTGCCAGCAGCCAATACAGCCGCACTGAAGCTTTCTTT CASSQYSRTEAFF
few TRBJ1-3 TRBV14 14 TRBD1 TGTGCCAGCAGCGTCCGGACAGGGGGCCGGGCCATATATTTT CASSVRTGGRAIYF
few TRBJ2-3 TRBV5-1 14 NA TGCGCCAGCGGCTCAGGGGGAGGAACAGATACGCAGTATTTT CASGSGGGTDTQYF
many TRBJ2-7 TRBV7-6 15 TRBD1 TGTGCCAGCAGCTTAGCTGGGACAGCCTCCTACGAGCAGTACTTC CASSLAGTASYEQYF